The present T cell receptor beta chain was sequenced within a study of T cells in women clearing cervical HPV infection. The protocol was immunoSEQ multiplex PCR, while the TCRdb copy is restricted to in-frame clones and leaves out a portion. The sample table includes tens of thousands of clones. Comments on this clone: From the germline J gene comes the end of the CDR3, since the read stops 3 residues before it.

From germline, CDR1 is SNHLY and CDR2 FYNNEI. The CDR3 totals 16 residues. The V and J ends lost 5 bases and 0 bases respectively, with 14 bases between them. The sequence was obtained from a woman between 18 and 69 years old with a cervical HPV16 infection that either progressed to CIN3+ or cleared (not recorded which). The chain carries TRBV2 and TRBJ1-5; D unclear. The specimen was blood buffy coat. The part of the CDR3 DNA that was read is TGTGCCAGCAGTCCCCGGGGTTGGGTTAGCAATCAGCCC. Its protein is CASSPRGWVSNQP. The entire CDR3 protein reads CASSPRGWVSNQPQHF.